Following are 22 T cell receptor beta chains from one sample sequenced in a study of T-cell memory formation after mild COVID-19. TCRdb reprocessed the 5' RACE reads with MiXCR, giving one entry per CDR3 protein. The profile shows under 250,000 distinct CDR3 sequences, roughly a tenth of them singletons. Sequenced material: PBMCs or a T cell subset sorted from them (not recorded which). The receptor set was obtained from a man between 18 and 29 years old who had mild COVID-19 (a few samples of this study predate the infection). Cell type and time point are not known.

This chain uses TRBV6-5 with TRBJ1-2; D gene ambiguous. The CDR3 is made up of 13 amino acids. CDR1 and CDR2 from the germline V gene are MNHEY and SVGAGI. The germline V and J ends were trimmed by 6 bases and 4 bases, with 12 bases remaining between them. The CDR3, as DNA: TGTGCCAGCAGAACCGGACGGCTCTATGGCTACACCTTC. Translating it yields CASRTGRLYGYTF.

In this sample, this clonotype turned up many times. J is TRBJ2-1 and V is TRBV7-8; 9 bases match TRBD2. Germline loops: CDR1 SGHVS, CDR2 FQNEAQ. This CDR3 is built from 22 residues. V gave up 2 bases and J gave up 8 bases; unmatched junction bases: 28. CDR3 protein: CASSLIPIRGGGASPYLDEQFF. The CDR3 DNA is TGTGCCAGCAGCTTAATCCCCATACGAGGCGGGGGGGCCTCACCGTATCTTGATGAGCAGTTCTTC.

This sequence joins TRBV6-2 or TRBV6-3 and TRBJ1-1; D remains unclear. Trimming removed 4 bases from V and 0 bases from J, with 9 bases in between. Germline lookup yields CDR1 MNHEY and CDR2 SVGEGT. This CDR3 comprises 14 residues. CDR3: CASSSSVLNTEAFF. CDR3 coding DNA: TGTGCCAGCAGTTCGTCTGTCCTGAACACTGAAGCTTTCTTT.

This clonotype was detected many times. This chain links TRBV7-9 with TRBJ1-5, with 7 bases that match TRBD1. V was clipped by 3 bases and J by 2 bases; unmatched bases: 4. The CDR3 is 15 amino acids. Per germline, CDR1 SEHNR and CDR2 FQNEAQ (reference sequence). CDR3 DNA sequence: TGTGCCAGCAGCTTTCGACAGGGAGGCAATCAGCCCCAGCATTTT. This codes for CASSFRQGGNQPQHF.

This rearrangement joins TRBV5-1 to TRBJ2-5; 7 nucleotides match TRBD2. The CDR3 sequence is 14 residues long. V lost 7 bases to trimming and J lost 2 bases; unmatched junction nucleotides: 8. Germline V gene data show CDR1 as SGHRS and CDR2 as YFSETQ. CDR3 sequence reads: CASGSGRGQETQYF. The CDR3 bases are TGCGCCAGCGGGTCTGGGCGGGGGCAAGAGACCCAGTACTTC.

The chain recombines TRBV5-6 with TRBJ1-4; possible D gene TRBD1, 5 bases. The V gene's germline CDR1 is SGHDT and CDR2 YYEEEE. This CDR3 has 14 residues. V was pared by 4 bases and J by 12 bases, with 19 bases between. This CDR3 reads CASSRSPLGDELFF. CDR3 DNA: TGTGCCAGCAGCCGATCCCCTCTAGGGGATGAACTGTTTTTT.

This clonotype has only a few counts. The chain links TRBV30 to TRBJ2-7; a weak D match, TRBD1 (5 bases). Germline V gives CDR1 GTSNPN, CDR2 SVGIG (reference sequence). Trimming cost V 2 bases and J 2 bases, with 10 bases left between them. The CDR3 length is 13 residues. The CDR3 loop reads CAWSFGATYEQYF. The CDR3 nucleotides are TGTGCCTGGAGTTTTGGGGCAACCTACGAGCAGTACTTC.

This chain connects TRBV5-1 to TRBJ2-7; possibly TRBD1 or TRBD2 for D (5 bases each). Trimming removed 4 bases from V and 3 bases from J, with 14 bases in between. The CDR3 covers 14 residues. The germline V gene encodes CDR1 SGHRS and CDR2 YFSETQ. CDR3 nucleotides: TGCGCCAGCAGCGATCGGGACGGGCTCTACGAGCAGTACTTC. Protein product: CASSDRDGLYEQYF.

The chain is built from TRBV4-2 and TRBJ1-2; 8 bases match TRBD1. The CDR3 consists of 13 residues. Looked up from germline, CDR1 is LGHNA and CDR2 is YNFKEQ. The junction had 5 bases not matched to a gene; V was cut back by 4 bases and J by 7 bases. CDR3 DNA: TGTGCCAGCAGCCGCCTTACAGGGGGTGGCTACACCTTC. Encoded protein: CASSRLTGGGYTF.

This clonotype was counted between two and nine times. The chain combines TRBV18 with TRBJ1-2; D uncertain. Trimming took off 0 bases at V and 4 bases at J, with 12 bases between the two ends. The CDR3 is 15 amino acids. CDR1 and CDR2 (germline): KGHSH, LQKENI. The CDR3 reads CASSPPEGWTYGYTF. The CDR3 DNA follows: TGTGCCAGCTCACCACCTGAAGGTTGGACCTATGGCTACACCTTC.

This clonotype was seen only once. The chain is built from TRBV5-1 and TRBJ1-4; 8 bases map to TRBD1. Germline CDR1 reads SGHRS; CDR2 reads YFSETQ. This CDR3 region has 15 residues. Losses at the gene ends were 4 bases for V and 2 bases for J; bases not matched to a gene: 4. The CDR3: CASSQWTGTNEKLFF. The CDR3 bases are TGCGCCAGCAGCCAATGGACAGGGACTAATGAAAAACTGTTTTTT.

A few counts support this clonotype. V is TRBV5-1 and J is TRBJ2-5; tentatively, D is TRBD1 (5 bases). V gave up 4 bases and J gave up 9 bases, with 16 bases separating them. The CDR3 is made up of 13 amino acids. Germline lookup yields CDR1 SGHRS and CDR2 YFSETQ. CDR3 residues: CASSTHAQGSQYF. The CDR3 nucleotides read TGCGCCAGCAGCACCCACGCCCAGGGTTCCCAGTACTTC.

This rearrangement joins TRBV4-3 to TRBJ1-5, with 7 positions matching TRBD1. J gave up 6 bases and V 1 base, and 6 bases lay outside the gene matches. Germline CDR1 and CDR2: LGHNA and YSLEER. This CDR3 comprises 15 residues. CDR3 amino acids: CASSQAGGIGQPQHF. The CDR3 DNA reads TGCGCCAGCAGCCAAGCAGGGGGGATTGGTCAGCCCCAGCATTTT.

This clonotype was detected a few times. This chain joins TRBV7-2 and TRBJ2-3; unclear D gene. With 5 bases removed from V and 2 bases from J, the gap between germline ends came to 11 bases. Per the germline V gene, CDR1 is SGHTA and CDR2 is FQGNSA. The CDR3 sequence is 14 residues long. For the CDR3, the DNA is TGTGCCAGCAGCCCCCGGAGACACACAGATACGCAGTATTTT. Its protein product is CASSPRRHTDTQYF.

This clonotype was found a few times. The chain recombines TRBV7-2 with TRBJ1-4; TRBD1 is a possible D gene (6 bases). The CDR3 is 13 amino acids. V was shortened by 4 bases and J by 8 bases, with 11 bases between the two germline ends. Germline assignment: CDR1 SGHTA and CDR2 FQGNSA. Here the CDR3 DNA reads TGTGCCAGCAGCTCGGGGACAAGGGAAAAACTGTTTTTT. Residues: CASSSGTREKLFF.

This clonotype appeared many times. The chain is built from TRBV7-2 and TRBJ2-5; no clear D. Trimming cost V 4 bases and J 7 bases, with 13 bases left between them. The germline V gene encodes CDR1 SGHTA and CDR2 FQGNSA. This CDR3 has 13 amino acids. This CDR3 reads CASSSQGSGTQYF. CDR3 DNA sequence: TGTGCCAGCAGCTCCCAAGGTTCCGGGACCCAGTACTTC.

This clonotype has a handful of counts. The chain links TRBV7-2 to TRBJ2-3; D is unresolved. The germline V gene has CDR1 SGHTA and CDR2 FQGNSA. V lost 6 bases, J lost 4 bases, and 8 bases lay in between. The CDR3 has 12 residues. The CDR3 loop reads CASRFGSDTQYF. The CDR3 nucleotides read TGTGCCAGCAGATTCGGGTCAGATACGCAGTATTTT.

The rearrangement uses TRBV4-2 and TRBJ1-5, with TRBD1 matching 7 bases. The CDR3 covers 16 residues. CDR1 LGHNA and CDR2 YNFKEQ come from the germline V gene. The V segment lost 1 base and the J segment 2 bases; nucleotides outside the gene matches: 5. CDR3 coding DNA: TGTGCCAGCAGCCAAGTAGGGGGCGAGGGCAATCAGCCCCAGCATTTT. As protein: CASSQVGGEGNQPQHF.

The CDR3 sequence: CASSLYGTDFGNTIYF. CDR3 DNA sequence: TGTGCCAGCAGCCTCTACGGGACAGATTTTGGAAACACCATATATTTT. This sequence joins TRBV6-5 and TRBJ1-3; 7 bases match TRBD1. The J segment lost 3 bases and the V segment lost 6 bases, leaving 11 bases of the junction unmatched. Germline CDR1 and CDR2: MNHEY and SVGAGI. This CDR3 is 16 amino acids long.

This chain's CDR3 is CASQGGTGEQETQYF. The CDR3 DNA sequence: TGCGCCAGCCAGGGCGGGACAGGGGAACAAGAGACCCAGTACTTC. The V call is TRBV5-1, the J call TRBJ2-5, with 10 bases identical to TRBD1. CDR3 length: 15 amino acids. Germline V gene lookup returns CDR1 SGHRS and CDR2 YFSETQ. After removal of 7 bases from V and 2 bases from J, the junction contained 8 bases not matched to a gene.

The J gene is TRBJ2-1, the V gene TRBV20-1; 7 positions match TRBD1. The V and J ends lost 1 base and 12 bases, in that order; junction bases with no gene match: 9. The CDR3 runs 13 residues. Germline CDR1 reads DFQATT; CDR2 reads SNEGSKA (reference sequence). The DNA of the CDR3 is TGCAGTGCTAGAGGAGGGGGCGCGGAAAGGCAGTTCTTC. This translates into CSARGGGAERQFF.

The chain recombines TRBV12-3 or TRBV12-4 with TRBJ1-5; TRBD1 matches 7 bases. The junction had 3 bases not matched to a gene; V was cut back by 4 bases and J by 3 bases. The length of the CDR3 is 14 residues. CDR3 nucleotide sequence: TGTGCCAGCAGTTCGACAGGGAACAATCAGCCCCAGCATTTT. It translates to CASSSTGNNQPQHF.